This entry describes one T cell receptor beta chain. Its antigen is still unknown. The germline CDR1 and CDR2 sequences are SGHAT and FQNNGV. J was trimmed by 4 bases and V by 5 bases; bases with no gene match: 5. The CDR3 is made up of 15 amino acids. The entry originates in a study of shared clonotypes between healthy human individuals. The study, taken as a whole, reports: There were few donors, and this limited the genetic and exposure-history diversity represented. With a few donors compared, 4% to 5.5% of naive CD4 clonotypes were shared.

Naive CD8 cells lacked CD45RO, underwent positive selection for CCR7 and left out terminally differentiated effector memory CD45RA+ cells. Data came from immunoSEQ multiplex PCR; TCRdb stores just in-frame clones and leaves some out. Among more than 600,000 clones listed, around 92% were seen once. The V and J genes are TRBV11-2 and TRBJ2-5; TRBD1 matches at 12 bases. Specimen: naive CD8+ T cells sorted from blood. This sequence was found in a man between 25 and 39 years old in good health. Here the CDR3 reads CASSGTGGAGETQYF. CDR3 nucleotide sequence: TGTGCCAGCAGCGGGACAGGGGGCGCGGGAGAGACCCAGTACTTC.